The rows below give T cell receptor beta chains drawn from one sample of a study of cytomegalovirus exposure and HLA in healthy donors. This table comes from immunoSEQ multiplex PCR, and its TCRdb copy is limited to in-frame clones, with some not included. The table has about 130,000 clones, roughly 88% seen once; the top ten hold 2% to 3%. The source material was PBMCs. These receptors were collected from a man in his fifties or sixties in good health and CMV-seronegative. Each CDR3 is given with its conserved first and last residue. A D gene is named only where the DNA matches it firmly. Size is stated for part of the rows, as once, few or many counts, or as a class when the clone is expanded.

>-|TRBV19|TRBJ2-5|TRBD2
TGTGCCAGTAGTACCTCTAGCGGGGGGTACCAAGAGACCCAGTACTTC
CASSTSSGGYQETQYF
>-|TRBV5-1|TRBJ2-7|TRBD2
TGCGCCAGCAGCTTGGTACCTAGCGGGGGTAACGAGCAGTACTTC
CASSLVPSGGNEQYF
>once|TRBV29-1|TRBJ2-1|-
TGCAGCGCCATGACACCGGGATCTAGCGTTTCGACGGTCTTC
CSAMTPGSSVSTVF
>-|TRBV4-1|TRBJ1-5|TRBD1
TGCGCCAGCAGCCAAGAGGCAGGGGGGAATCAGCTCCAGCATTTT
CASSQEAGGNQLQHF
>-|TRBV19|TRBJ2-3|TRBD2
TGTGCCAGTAGTATAGGGGCTAGCGGGGGTACAGATACGCAGTATTTT
CASSIGASGGTDTQYF
>-|TRBV6-1|TRBJ1-3|-
TGTGCCAGCACCCTTCAGGGATCCACTGGAAACACCATATATTTT
CASTLQGSTGNTIYF
>-|TRBV30|TRBJ2-7|-
TGTGCCTGGAGTGTTGGGGGGGGCCCCCAAGCCCAGTACTTC
CAWSVGGGPQAQYF
>-|TRBV5-1|TRBJ2-7|-
TGCGCCAGCAGCTTGGAATTGCGGGGTCTGACTCCTAGCGAGCAGTACTTC
CASSLELRGLTPSEQYF
>-|TRBV30|TRBJ2-7|-
TGTGCCTGGAGTGGGACAACCGGCAACGAGCAGTACTTC
CAWSGTTGNEQYF
>-|TRBV7-9|TRBJ1-4|-
TGTGCCAGCAGCCCCTGGACTAGTCCGGAAAAACTGTTTTTT
CASSPWTSPEKLFF
>once|TRBV9|TRBJ2-7|TRBD2
TGTGCCAGCAGCGCCGGACGGGGGGGCAGGCTCTACGAGCAGTACTTC
CASSAGRGGRLYEQYF
>-|TRBV30|TRBJ1-6|-
TGTGCCTGGAGTGTACGGCGGCTTTTTAATTCACCCCTCCACTTT
CAWSVRRLFNSPLHF
>-|TRBV2|TRBJ1-1|-
TGTGCCAGCAGCCCACAGGGAGTGGGGAACACTGAAGCTTTCTTT
CASSPQGVGNTEAFF
>-|TRBV7-2|TRBJ1-2|-
TGTGCCAGCAGCTTAAGAGAAGGAACAGCTAACTATGGCTACACCTTC
CASSLREGTANYGYTF
>few|TRBV7-2|TRBJ2-3|-
TGTGCCAGCACGGGACACCCCACAGATACGCAGTATTTT
CASTGHPTDTQYF
>-|TRBV10-3|TRBJ1-6|-
TGTGCCATCAGTGAGTCAGGGCACTCGGGACACCCTAACTCACCCCTCCACTTT
CAISESGHSGHPNSPLHF
>-|TRBV5-1|TRBJ1-2|TRBD1
TGCGCCAGCAGCTCCGCCGGGACAGGGGGCGGTGGCTACACCTTC
CASSSAGTGGGGYTF
>-|TRBV7-9|TRBJ2-7|TRBD1
TGTGCCAGCAGTACCGGGACAGGGGATACCTACGAGCAGTACTTC
CASSTGTGDTYEQYF
>-|TRBV5-1|TRBJ1-1|TRBD1
TGCGCCAGCAGCATCGGACAGGGGTACACTGAAGCTTTCTTT
CASSIGQGYTEAFF
>-|TRBV9|TRBJ1-2|TRBD1
TGTGCCAGCAGCGAGGGACAGGGGACCGGTTATTATGGCTACACCTTC
CASSEGQGTGYYGYTF
>-|TRBV5-1|TRBJ1-1|TRBD1
TGCGCCAGCAGCATCACCAGGGGGTCTGGGGCCACTGAAGCTTTCTTT
CASSITRGSGATEAFF
>-|TRBV30|TRBJ2-1|TRBD2
TGTGCCTGGAGTGACCCCCTCCCTAGCGGGGGGGGTGATGAGCAGTTCTTC
CAWSDPLPSGGGDEQFF
>few|TRBV6-5|TRBJ1-2|-
TGTGCCAGCAAGCGGGATGGAAACTATGGCTACACCTTC
CASKRDGNYGYTF
>-|TRBV9|TRBJ2-3|TRBD2
TGTGCCAGCAGCGTACGGGGGACTAGCGGGGTAACAGATACGCAGTATTTT
CASSVRGTSGVTDTQYF
>-|TRBV18|TRBJ1-1|-
TGTGCCAGCTATGCAGGGTCGAACACTGAAGCTTTCTTT
CASYAGSNTEAFF
>-|TRBV5-1|TRBJ2-1|-
TGCGCCAGCAGACAGATAGGGGATGAGCAGTTCTTC
CASRQIGDEQFF
>-|TRBV20-1|TRBJ2-1|TRBD1
TGCAGTGCCAAGGACAGGCGGGAGCAGTTCTTC
CSAKDRREQFF
>-|TRBV6-1|TRBJ2-3|TRBD2
TGTGCCAGCAGTGAAATTGCGGGGGGCCCCACAGGGACGCAGTATTTT
CASSEIAGGPTGTQYF
>few|TRBV18|TRBJ1-1|TRBD1
TGTGCCAGCTCGACGACAGGGGCAGGGGACACTGAAGCTTTCTTT
CASSTTGAGDTEAFF
>-|TRBV27|TRBJ1-3|TRBD1
TGTGCCAGCAGTTTATCGGCAGGGGGCAGATCTGGAAACACCATATATTTT
CASSLSAGGRSGNTIYF
>few|TRBV4-1|TRBJ1-6|-
TGCGCCAGCAGTGTCGACAGGTATAATTCCCCCCTCCACTTT
CASSVDRYNSPLHF